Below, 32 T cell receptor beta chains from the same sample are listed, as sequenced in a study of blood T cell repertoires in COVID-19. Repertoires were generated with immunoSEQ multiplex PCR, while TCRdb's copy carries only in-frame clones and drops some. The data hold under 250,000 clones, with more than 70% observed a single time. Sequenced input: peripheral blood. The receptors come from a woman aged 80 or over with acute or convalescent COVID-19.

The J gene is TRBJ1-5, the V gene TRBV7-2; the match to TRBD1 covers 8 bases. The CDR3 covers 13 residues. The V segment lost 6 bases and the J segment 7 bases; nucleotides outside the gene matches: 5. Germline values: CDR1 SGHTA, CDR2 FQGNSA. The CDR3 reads CASRLTGEQPQHF. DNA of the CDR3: TGTGCCAGCAGGTTGACAGGGGAACAGCCCCAGCATTTT.

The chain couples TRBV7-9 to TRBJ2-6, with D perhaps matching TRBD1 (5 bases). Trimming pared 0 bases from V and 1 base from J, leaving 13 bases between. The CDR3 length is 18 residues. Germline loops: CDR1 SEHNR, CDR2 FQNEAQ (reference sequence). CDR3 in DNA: TGTGCCAGCAGCTTAGCAAGGGGCCTGTCGTCTGGGGCCAACGTCCTGACTTTC. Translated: CASSLARGLSSGANVLTF.

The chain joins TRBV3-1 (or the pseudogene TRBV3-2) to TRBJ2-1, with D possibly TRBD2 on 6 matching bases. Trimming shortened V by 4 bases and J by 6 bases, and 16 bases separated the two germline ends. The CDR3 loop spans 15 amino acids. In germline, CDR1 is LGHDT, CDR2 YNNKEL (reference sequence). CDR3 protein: CASSPSGGLFNEQFF. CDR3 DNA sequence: TGTGCCAGCAGCCCCTCTGGGGGACTCTTCAATGAGCAGTTCTTC.

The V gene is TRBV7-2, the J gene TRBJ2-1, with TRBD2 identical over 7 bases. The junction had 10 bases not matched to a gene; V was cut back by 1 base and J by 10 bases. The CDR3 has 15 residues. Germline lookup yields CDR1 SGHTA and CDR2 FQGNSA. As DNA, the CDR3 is TGTGCCAGCAGCTTAGGGAGGACTAGGACCACGGAGCAGTTCTTC. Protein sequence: CASSLGRTRTTEQFF.

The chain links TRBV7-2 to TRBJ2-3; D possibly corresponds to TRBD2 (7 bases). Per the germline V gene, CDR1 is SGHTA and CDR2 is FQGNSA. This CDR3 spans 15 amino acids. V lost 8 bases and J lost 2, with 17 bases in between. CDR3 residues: CASALIGGVTDTQYF. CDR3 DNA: TGTGCCAGCGCTTTGATAGGGGGGGTCACAGATACGCAGTATTTT.

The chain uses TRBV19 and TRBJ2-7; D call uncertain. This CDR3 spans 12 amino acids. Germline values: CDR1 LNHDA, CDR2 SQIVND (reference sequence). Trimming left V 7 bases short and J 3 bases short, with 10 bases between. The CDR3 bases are TGTGCCAGTATAGACTCCAACTACGAGCAGTACTTC. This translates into CASIDSNYEQYF.

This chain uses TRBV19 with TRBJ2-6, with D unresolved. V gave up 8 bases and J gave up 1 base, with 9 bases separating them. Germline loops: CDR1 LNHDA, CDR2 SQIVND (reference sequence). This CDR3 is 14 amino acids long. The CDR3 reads CASCTVSGANVLTF. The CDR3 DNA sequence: TGTGCCAGTTGCACTGTGTCTGGGGCCAACGTCCTGACTTTC.

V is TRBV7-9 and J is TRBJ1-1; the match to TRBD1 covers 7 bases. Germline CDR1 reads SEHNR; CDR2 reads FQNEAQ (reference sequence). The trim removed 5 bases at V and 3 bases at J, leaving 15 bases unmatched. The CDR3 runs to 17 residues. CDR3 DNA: TGTGCCAGCAGCCCAACTAAAATCGGGGACAGATACACTGAAGCTTTCTTT. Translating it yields CASSPTKIGDRYTEAFF.

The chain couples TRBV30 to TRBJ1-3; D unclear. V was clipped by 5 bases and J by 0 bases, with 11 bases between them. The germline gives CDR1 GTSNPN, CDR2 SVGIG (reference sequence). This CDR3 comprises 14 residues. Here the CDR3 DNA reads TGTGCCTGGTGGCCAGGATACTCTGGAAACACCATATATTTT. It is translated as CAWWPGYSGNTIYF.

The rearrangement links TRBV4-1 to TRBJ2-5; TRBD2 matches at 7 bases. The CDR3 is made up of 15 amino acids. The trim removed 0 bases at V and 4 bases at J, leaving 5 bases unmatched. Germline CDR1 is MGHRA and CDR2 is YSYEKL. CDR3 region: CASSQEGGSVETQYF. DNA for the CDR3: TGCGCCAGCAGCCAAGAAGGCGGGAGCGTAGAGACCCAGTACTTC.

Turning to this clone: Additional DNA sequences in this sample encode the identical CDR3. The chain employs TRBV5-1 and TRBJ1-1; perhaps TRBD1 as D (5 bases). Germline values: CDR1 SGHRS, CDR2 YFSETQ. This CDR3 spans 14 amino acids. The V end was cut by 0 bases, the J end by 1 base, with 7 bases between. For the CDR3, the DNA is TGCGCCAGCAGCTTGGGACAGACGAACACTGAAGCTTTCTTT. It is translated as CASSLGQTNTEAFF.

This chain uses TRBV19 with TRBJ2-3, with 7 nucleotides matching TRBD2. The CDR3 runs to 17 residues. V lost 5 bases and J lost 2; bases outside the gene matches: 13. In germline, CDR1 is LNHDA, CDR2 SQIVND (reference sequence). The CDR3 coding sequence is TGTGCCAGTAGTTCGATCGGGCTAGCGGTACTCACAGATACGCAGTATTTT. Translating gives CASSSIGLAVLTDTQYF. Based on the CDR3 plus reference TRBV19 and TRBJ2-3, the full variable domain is DGGITQSPKYLFRKEGQNVTLSCEQNLNHDAMYWYRQDPGQGLRLIYYSQIVNDFQKGDIAEGYSVSREKKESFPLTVTSAQKNPTAFYLCASSSIGLAVLTDTQYFGPGTRLTVL.

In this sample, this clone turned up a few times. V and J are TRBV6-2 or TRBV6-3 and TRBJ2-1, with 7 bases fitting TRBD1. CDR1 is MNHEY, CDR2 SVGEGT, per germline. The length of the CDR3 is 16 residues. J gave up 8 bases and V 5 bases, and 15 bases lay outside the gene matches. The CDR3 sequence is CASSGSRTGLRDEQFF. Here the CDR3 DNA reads TGTGCCAGCAGTGGATCTAGGACAGGCCTTAGGGATGAGCAGTTCTTC.

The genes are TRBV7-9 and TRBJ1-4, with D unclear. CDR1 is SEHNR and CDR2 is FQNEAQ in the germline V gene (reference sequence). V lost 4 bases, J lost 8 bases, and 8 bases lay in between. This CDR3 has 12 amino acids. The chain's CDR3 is CASSWTGEKLFF. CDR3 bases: TGTGCCAGCAGCTGGACGGGAGAAAAACTGTTTTTT.

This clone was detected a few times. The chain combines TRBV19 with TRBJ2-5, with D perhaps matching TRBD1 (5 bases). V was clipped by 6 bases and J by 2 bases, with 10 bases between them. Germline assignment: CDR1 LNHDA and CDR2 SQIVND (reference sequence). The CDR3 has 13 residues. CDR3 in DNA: TGTGCCAGTAGGGGGCAGTATCAAGAGACCCAGTACTTC. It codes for CASRGQYQETQYF.

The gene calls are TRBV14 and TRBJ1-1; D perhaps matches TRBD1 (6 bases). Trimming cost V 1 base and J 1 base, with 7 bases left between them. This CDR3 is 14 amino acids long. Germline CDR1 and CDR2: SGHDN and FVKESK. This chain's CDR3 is CASSQGQANTEAFF. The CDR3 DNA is TGTGCCAGCAGCCAAGGACAGGCGAACACTGAAGCTTTCTTT.

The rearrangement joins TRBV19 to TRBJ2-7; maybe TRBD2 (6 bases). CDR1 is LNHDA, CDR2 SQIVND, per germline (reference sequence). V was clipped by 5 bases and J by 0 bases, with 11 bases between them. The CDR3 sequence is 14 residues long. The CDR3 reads CASSSTGASYEQYF. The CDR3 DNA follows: TGTGCCAGTAGTTCGACGGGAGCCTCCTACGAGCAGTACTTC.

The CDR3 loop reads CAISDLGGLDEAFF. The CDR3 nucleotides are TGTGCCATCAGTGATCTGGGGGGATTGGATGAAGCTTTCTTT. The chain links TRBV10-3 to TRBJ1-1, with a weak D call TRBD1 (5 bases). V shed 3 bases and J shed 7 bases, with 15 bases lying between them. Germline lookup yields CDR1 ENHRY and CDR2 SYGVKD. The CDR3 is made up of 14 amino acids.

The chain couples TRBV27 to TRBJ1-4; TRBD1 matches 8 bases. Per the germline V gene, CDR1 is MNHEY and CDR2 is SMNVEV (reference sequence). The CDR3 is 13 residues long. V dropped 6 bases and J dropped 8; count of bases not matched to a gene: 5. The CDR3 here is CASSRTGFEKLFF. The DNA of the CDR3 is TGTGCCAGCAGCCGGACAGGGTTCGAAAAACTGTTTTTT.

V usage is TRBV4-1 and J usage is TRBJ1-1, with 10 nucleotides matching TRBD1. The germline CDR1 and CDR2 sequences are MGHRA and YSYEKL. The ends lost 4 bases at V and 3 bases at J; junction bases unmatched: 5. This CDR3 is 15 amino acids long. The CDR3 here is CASSRGQGVYTEAFF. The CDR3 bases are TGCGCCAGCAGCCGCGGACAGGGGGTATACACTGAAGCTTTCTTT.

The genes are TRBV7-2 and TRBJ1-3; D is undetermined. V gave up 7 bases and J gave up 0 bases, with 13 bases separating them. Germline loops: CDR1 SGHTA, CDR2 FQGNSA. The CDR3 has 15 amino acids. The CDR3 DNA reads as TGTGCCAGCACCCTATTACCTGACTCTGGAAACACCATATATTTT. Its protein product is CASTLLPDSGNTIYF.

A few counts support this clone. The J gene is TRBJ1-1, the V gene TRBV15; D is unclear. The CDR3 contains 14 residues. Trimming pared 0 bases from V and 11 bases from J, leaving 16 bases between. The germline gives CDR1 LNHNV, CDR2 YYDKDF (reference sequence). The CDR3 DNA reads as TGTGCCACCAGCAGAGATGCAGCGAGGGCGTCGGCTTTCTTT. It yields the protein CATSRDAARASAFF.

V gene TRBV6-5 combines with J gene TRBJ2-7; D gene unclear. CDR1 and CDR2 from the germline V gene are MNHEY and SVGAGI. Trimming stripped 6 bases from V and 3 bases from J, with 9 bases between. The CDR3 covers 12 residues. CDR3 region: CASSRGVYEQYF. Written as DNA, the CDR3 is TGTGCCAGCAGCCGTGGAGTCTACGAGCAGTACTTC.

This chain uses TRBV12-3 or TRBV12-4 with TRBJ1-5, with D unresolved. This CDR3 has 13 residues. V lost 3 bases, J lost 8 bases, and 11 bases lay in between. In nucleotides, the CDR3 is TGTGCCAGCAGTTTGGGGAGCGAGGAGCCCCAGCATTTT. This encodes CASSLGSEEPQHF.

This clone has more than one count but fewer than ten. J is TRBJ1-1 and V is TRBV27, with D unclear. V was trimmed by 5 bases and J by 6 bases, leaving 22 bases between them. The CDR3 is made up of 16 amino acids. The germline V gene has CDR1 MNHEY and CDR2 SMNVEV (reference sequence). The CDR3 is CASSTQFLRVSAEAFF. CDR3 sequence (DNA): TGTGCCAGCAGTACCCAATTCCTCCGGGTCAGCGCTGAAGCTTTCTTT.

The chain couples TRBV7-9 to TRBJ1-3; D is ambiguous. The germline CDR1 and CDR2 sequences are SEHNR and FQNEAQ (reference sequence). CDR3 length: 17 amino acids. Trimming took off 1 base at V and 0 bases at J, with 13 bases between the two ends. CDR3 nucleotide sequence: TGTGCCAGCAGCTTAGGGTCAGGTCTTTACTCTGGAAACACCATATATTTT. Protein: CASSLGSGLYSGNTIYF.

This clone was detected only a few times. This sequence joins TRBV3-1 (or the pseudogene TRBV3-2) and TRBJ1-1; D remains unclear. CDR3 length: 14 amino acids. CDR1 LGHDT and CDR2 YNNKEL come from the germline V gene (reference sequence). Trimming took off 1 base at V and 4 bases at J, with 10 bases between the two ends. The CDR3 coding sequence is TGTGCCAGCAGCCAAGTCGAGAGGAGCACTGAAGCTTTCTTT. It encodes CASSQVERSTEAFF.

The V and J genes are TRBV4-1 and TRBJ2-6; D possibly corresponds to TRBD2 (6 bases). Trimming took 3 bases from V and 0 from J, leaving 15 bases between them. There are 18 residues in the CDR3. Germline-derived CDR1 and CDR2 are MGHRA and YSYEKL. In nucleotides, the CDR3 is TGCGCCAGCAGCCAGGGGAGTGCGGGGCGCTCTGGGGCCAACGTCCTGACTTTC. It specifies CASSQGSAGRSGANVLTF.

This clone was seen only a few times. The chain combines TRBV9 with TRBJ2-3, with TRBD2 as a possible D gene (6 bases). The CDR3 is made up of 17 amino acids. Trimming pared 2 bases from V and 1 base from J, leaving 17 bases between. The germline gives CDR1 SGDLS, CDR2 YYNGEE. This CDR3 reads CASSVRGNGGGTDTQYF. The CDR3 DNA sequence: TGTGCCAGCAGCGTGCGAGGGAATGGCGGGGGCACAGATACGCAGTATTTT.

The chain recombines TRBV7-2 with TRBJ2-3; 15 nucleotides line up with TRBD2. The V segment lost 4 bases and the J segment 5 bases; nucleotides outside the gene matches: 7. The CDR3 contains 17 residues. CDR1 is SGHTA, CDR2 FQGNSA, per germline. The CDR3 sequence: CASSSRTSGGGGDTQYF. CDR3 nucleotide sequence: TGTGCCAGCAGCTCCAGGACTAGCGGGGGGGGAGGAGATACGCAGTATTTT. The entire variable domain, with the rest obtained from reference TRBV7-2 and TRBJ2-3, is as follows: GAGVSQSPSNKVTEKGKDVELRCDPISGHTALYWYRQSLGQGLEFLIYFQGNSAPDKSGLPSDRFSAERTGGSVSTLTIQRTQQEDSAVYLCASSSRTSGGGGDTQYFGPGTRLTVL.

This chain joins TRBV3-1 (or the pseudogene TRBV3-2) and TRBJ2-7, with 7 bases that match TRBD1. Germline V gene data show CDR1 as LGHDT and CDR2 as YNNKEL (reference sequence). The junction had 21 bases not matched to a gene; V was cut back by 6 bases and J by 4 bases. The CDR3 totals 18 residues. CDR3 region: CASSKGLGTEGPRYEQYF. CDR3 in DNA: TGTGCCAGCAGTAAAGGCCTCGGGACAGAAGGTCCCAGGTACGAGCAGTACTTC.

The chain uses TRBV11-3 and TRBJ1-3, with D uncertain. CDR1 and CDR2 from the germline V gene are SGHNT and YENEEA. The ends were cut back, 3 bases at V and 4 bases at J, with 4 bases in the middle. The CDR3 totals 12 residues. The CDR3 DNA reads TGTGCCAGCAGCTTGCGGGGAAACACCATATATTTT. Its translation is CASSLRGNTIYF.